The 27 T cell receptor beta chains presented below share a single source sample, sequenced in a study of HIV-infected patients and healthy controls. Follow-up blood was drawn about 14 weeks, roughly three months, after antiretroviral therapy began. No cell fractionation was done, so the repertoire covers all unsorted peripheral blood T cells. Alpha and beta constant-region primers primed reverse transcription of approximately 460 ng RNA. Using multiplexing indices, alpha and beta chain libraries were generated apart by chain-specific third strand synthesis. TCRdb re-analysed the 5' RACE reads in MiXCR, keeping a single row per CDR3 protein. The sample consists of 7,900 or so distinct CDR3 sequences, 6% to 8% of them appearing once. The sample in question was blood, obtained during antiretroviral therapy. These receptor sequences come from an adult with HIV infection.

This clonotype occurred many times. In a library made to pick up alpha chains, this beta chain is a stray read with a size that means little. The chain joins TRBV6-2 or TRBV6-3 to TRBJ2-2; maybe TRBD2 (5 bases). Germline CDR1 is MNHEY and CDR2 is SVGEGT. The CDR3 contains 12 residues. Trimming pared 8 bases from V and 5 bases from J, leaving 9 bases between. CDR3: CASAPGTGELFF. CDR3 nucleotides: TGTGCCAGCGCTCCGGGGACCGGGGAGCTGTTTTTT.

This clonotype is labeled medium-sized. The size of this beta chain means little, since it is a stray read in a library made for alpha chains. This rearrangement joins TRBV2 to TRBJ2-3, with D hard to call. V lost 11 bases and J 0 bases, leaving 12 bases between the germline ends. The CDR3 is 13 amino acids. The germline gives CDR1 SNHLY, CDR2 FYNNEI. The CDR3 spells CAGYFPSTDTQYF. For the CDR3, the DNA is TGTGCCGGATATTTCCCTAGCACAGATACGCAGTATTTT. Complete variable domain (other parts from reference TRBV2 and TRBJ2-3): EPEVTQTPSHQVTQMGQEVILRCVPISNHLYFYWYRQILGQKVEFLVSFYNNEISEKSEIFDDQFSVERPDGSNFTLKIRSTKLEDSAMYFCAGYFPSTDTQYFGPGTRLTVL.

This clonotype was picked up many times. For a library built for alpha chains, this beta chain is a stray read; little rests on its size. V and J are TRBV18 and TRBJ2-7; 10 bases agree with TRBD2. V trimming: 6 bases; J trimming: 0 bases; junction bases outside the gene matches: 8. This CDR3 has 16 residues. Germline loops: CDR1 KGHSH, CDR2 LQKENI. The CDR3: CASSLEGTSVSYEQYF. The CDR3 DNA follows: TGTGCCAGCTCCCTCGAAGGGACTAGCGTCTCCTACGAGCAGTACTTC.

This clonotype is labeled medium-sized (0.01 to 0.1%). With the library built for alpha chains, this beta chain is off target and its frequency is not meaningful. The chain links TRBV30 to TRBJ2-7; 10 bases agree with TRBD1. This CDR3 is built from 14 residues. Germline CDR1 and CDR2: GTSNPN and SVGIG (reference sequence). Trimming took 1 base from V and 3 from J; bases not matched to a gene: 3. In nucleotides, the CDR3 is TGTGCCTGGAGTGATGGGACAGGGGACTACGAGCAGTACTTC. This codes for CAWSDGTGDYEQYF.

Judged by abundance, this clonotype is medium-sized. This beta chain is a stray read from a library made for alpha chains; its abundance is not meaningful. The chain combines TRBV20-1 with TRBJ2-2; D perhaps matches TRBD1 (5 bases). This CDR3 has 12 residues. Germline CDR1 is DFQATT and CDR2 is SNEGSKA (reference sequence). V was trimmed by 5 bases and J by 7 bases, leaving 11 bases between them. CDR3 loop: CSAFQGVGELFF. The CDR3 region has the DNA TGCAGTGCTTTTCAGGGCGTCGGGGAGCTGTTTTTT.

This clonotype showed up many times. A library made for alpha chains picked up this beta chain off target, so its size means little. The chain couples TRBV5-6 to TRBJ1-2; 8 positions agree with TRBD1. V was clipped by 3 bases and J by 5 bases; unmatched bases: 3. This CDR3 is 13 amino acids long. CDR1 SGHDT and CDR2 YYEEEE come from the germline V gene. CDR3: CASSWGQEYGYTF. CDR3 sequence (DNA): TGTGCCAGCAGCTGGGGACAGGAGTATGGCTACACCTTC.

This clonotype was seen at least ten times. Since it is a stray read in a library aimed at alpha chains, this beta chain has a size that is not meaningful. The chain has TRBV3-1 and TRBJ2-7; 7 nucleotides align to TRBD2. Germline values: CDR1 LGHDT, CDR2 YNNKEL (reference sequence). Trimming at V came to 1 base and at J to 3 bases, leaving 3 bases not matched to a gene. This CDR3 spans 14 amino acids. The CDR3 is CASSQASGDYEQYF. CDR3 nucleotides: TGTGCCAGCAGCCAAGCGAGCGGGGACTACGAGCAGTACTTC.

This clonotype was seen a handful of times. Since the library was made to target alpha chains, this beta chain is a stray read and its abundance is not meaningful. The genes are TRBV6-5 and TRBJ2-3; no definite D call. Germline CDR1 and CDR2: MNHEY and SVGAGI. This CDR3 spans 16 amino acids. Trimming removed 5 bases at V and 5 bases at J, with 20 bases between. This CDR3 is CASSQYYLEGGDTQYF. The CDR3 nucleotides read TGTGCCAGCAGTCAGTACTACCTCGAAGGCGGAGATACGCAGTATTTT.

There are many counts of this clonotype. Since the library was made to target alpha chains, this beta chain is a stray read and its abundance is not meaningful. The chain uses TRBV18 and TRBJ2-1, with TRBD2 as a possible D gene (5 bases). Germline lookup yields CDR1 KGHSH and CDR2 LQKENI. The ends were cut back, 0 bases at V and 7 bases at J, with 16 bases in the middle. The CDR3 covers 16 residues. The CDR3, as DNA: TGTGCCAGCTCACCACCAACAGCCCTACTAGGTAATGAGCAGTTCTTC. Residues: CASSPPTALLGNEQFF.

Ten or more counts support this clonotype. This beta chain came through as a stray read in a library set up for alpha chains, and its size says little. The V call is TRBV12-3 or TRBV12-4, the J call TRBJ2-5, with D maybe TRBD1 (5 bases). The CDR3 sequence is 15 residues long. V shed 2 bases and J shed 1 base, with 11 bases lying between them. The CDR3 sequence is CASSLHRQFQETQYF. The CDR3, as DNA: TGTGCCAGCAGTTTACACAGGCAGTTCCAAGAGACCCAGTACTTC.

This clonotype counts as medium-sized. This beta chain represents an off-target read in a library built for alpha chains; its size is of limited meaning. In DNA form, the CDR3 reads TGTGCCAGCAGTTTACTAGCGGGGGTGGAGACCCAGTACTTC. It yields the protein CASSLLAGVETQYF. V is TRBV27 and J is TRBJ2-5, with 10 bases identical to TRBD2. The V gene's germline CDR1 is MNHEY and CDR2 SMNVEV (reference sequence). The CDR3 spans 14 residues. The ends lost 2 bases at V and 5 bases at J; junction bases unmatched: 2.

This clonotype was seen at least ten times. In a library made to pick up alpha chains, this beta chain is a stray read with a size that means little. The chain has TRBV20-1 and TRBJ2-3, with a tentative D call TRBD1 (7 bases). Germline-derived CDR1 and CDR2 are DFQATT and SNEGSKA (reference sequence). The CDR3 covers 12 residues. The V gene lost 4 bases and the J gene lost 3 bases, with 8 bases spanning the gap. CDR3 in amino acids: CSATGGTDTQYF. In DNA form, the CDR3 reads TGCAGTGCTACAGGGGGGACAGATACGCAGTATTTT.

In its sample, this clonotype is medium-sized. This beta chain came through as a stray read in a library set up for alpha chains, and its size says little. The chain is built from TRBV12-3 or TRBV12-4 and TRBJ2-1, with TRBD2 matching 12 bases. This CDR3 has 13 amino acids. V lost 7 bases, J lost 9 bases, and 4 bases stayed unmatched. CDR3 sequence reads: CASILAGGSEQFF. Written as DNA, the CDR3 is TGTGCCAGCATTCTAGCGGGAGGGAGTGAGCAGTTCTTC.

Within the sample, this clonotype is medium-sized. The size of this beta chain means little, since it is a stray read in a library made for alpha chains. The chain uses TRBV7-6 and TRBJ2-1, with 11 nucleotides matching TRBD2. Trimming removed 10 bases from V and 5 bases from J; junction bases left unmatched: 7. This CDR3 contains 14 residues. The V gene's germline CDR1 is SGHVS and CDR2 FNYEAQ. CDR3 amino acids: CATRLAGWDNEQFF. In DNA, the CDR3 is TGTGCCACCCGACTAGCGGGATGGGACAATGAGCAGTTCTTC.

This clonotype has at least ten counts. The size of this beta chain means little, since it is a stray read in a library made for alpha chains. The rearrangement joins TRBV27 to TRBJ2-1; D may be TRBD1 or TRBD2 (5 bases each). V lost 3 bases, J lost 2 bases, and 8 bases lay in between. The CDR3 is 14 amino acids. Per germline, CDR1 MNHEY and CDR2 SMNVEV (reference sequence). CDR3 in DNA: TGTGCCAGCAGTTTTCGGGGCCCCTACAATGAGCAGTTCTTC. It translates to CASSFRGPYNEQFF.

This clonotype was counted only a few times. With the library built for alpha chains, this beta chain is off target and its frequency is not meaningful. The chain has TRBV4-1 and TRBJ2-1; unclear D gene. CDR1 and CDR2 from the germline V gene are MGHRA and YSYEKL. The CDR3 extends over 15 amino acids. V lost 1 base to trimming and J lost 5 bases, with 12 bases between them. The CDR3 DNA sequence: TGCGCCAGCAGCCAAGTTCAGGCGTCCCACAATGAGCAGTTCTTC. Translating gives CASSQVQASHNEQFF.

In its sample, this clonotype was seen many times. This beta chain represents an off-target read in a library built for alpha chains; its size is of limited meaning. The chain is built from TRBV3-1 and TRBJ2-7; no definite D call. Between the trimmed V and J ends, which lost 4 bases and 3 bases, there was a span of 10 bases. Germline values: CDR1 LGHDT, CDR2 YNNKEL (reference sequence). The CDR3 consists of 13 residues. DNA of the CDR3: TGTGCCAGCAGCCCTAGTCCGTTCTACGAGCAGTACTTC. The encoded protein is CASSPSPFYEQYF.

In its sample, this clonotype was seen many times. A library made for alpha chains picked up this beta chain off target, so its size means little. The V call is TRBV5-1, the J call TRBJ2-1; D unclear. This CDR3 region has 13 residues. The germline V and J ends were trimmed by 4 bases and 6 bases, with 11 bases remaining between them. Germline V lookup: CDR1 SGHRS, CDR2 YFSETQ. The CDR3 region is CASSLVFPNEQFF. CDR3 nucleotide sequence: TGCGCCAGCAGCCTAGTATTCCCCAATGAGCAGTTCTTC. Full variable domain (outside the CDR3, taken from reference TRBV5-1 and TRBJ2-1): KAGVTQTPRYLIKTRGQQVTLSCSPISGHRSVSWYQQTPGQGLQFLFEYFSETQRNKGNFPGRFSGRQFSNSRSEMNVSTLELGDSALYLCASSLVFPNEQFFGPGTRLTVL.

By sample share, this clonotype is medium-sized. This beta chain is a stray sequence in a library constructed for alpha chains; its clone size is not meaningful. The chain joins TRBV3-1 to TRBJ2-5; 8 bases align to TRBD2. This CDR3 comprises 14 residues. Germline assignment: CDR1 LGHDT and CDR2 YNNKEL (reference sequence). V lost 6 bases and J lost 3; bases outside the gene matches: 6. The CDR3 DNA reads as TGTGCCAGCAGGAAGCCGGGACTAGAAGAGACCCAGTACTTC. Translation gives CASRKPGLEETQYF.

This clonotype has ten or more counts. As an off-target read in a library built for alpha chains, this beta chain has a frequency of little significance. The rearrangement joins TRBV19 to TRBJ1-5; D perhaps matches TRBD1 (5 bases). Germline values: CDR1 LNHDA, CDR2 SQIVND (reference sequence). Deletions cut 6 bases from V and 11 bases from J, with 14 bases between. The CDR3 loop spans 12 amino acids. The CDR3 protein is CASSHMGPAQHF. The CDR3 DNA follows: TGTGCCAGTAGCCACATGGGGCCAGCCCAGCATTTT.

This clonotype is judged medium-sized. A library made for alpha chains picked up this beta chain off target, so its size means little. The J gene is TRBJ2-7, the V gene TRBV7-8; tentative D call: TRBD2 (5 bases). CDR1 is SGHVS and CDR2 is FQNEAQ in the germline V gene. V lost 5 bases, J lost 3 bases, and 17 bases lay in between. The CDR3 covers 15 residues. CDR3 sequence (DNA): TGTGCCAGCAGCCCGGGGTACAGTCTCAACTACGAGCAGTACTTC. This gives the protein CASSPGYSLNYEQYF.

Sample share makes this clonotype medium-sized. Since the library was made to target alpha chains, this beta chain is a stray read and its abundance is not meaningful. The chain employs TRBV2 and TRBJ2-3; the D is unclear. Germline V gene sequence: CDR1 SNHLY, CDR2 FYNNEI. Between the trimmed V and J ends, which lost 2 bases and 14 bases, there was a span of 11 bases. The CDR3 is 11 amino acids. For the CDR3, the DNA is TGTGCCAGCAGTGAAACTTACTCACGGTATTTT. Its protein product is CASSETYSRYF.

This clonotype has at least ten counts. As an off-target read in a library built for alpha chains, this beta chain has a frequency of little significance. CDR3 in DNA: TGTGCCAGTAGTGAGCTAGCGGGGAACTACGAGCAGTACTTC. Translated, it gives CASSELAGNYEQYF. This rearrangement joins TRBV19 to TRBJ2-7; 9 nucleotides align to TRBD2. In germline, CDR1 is LNHDA, CDR2 SQIVND (reference sequence). CDR3 size: 14 residues. J was trimmed by 3 bases and V by 5 bases; bases with no gene match: 5.

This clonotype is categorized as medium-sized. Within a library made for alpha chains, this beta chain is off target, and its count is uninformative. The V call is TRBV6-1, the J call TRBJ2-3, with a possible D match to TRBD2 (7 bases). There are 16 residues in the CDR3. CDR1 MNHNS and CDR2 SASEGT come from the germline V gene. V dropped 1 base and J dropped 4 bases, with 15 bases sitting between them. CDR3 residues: CASSEDAGAGPDTQYF. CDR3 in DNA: TGTGCCAGCAGTGAAGATGCGGGGGCCGGTCCAGATACGCAGTATTTT.

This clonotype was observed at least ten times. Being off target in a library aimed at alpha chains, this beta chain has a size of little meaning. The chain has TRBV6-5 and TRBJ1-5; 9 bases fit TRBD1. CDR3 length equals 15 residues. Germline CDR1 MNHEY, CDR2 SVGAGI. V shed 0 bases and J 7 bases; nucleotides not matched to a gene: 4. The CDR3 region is CASSYSGTGNQPQHF. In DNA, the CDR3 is TGTGCCAGCAGTTACTCGGGGACAGGGAACCAGCCCCAGCATTTT.

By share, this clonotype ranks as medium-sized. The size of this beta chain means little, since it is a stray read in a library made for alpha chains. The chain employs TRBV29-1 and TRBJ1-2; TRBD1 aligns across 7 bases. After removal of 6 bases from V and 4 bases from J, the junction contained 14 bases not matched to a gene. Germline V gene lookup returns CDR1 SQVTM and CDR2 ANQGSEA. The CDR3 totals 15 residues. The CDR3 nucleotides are TGCAGCGTGGTTTTTGCGGGACAGATACGCTATGGCTACACCTTC. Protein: CSVVFAGQIRYGYTF.

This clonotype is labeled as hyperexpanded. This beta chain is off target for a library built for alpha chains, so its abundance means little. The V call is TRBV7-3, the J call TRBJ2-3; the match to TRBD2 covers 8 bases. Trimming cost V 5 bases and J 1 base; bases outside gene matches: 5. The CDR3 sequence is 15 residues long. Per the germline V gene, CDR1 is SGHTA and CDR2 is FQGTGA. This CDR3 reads CASSPDSGGTDTQYF. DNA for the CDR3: TGTGCCAGCAGCCCCGATAGCGGGGGCACAGATACGCAGTATTTT.